What follows describes a single T cell receptor beta chain. The junction had 14 bases not matched to a gene; V was cut back by 6 bases and J by 5 bases. This CDR3 is 16 amino acids long. Germline V gives CDR1 MNHEY, CDR2 SVGEGT. The data were obtained in a study of blood T cell repertoires in COVID-19. Produced via immunoSEQ multiplex PCR; TCRdb's table is partial and in-frame only. The sample records a few hundred thousand clones, roughly 88% being singletons. The receptor's source is a human donor with COVID-19, enrolled during active disease. The donor label of this sample is uncertain. Sequenced input: peripheral blood. The rearrangement uses TRBV6-2 or TRBV6-3 and TRBJ1-1; 8 bases match TRBD1. The CDR3 DNA sequence: TGTGCCAGCAGCCTCATTCCTTCTACAGGGGGGACTGAAGCTTTCTTT. This codes for CASSLIPSTGGTEAFF.